The 17 T cell receptor beta chains below were found in one sample sequenced in a study of T-cell reconstitution after alpha-beta-depleted transplantation in children. During its preparation, the TCRbeta library received unique molecular identifiers. TCRdb analysed the PCR reads with MiXCR anew, one entry per CDR3 protein. The sample shows hundreds of thousands of distinct CDR3 sequences, 16% of them seen only once. Here the sequenced sample was PBMCs from the stem cell graft donor, taken from the stem cell graft. The receptors were gathered from a human donor who donated a stem cell graft to a child with acute myeloid leukemia.

This clonotype showed up many times. This chain uses TRBV29-1 with TRBJ1-4; TRBD1 agrees at 8 bases. This CDR3 spans 13 amino acids. J gave up 10 bases and V 7 bases, and 11 bases lay outside the gene matches. CDR1 is SQVTM and CDR2 is ANQGSEA in the germline V gene. CDR3 sequence reads: CSALGQDYPKLFF. As DNA, the CDR3 is TGCAGCGCCCTGGGACAGGACTATCCAAAACTGTTTTTT.

Many counts were recorded for this clonotype. The chain uses TRBV12-5 and TRBJ1-1; D call uncertain. This CDR3 region has 14 residues. V gave up 2 bases and J gave up 1 base, with 8 bases separating them. The V gene's germline CDR1 is LGHNT and CDR2 FRNRAP. Here the CDR3 DNA reads TGTGCTAGTGGTTTGAACCTGACGAACACTGAAGCTTTCTTT. Amino acids: CASGLNLTNTEAFF.

CDR3 amino acids: CSARAPGQGLWQPQHF. In DNA, the CDR3 is TGCAGTGCTAGAGCCCCGGGACAGGGACTTTGGCAGCCCCAGCATTTT. The gene calls are TRBV20-1 and TRBJ1-5; 9 bases map to TRBD1. Germline V lookup: CDR1 DFQATT, CDR2 SNEGSKA (reference sequence). There are 16 residues in the CDR3. V shed 1 base, J shed 7 bases, and the junction held 11 bases outside the gene matches.

In its sample, this clonotype was seen many times. V is TRBV9 and J is TRBJ2-1; D is uncertain. The germline CDR1 and CDR2 sequences are SGDLS and YYNGEE. There are 15 residues in the CDR3. V dropped 0 bases and J dropped 0 bases, with 7 bases sitting between them. The CDR3 nucleotides are TGTGCCAGCAGCGTAGGCTCGAGCTCCTACAATGAGCAGTTCTTC. Translation: CASSVGSSSYNEQFF.

This chain joins TRBV10-3 and TRBJ1-1; maybe TRBD1 (6 bases). Germline V CDR1 and CDR2: ENHRY, SYGVKD. The V gene lost 7 bases and the J gene lost 7 bases, with 16 bases spanning the gap. The CDR3 length is 13 residues. The CDR3 coding sequence is TGTGCCATCAAAGAGGGTATCAGGGGTGAAGCTTTCTTT. Translated, it gives CAIKEGIRGEAFF.

Points on this clonotype: At one end, the junction sequence differs from germline, possibly due to a read error. This chain joins TRBV7-2 and TRBJ1-5; no firm D call. The length of the CDR3 is 16 residues. Germline CDR1 reads SGHTA; CDR2 reads FQGNSA. CDR3 protein: CASSLAPSYSNQPQHF. DNA for the CDR3: TGTGCCAGCAGCCTAGCGCCCAGCTATAGCAATCAGCCCCAGCATTTT.

This clonotype appeared a few times. The chain recombines TRBV7-6 with TRBJ2-1, with TRBD2 identical over 9 bases. Trimming cost V 0 bases and J 4 bases; bases outside gene matches: 4. The CDR3 is made up of 16 amino acids. CDR1 and CDR2 from the germline V gene are SGHVS and FNYEAQ. CDR3 sequence reads: CASSLAFAGGYNEQFF. In DNA, the CDR3 is TGTGCCAGCAGCTTAGCTTTCGCGGGGGGGTACAATGAGCAGTTCTTC.

This clonotype was picked up a small number of times. The chain employs TRBV12-3 or TRBV12-4 and TRBJ1-2; D is ambiguous. Trimming pared 5 bases from V and 8 bases from J, leaving 12 bases between. CDR3 length: 12 residues. CDR3 loop: CASSTLGIGYTF. As DNA, the CDR3 is TGTGCCAGCAGTACCCTCGGAATCGGCTACACCTTC.

This clonotype was detected only a few times. The chain carries TRBV5-1 and TRBJ1-1, with D possibly TRBD1 on 5 matching bases. Trimming removed 3 bases from V and 5 bases from J, with 14 bases in between. This CDR3 comprises 14 residues. Germline values: CDR1 SGHRS, CDR2 YFSETQ. CDR3 sequence reads: CASSSDSVLTEAFF. DNA of the CDR3: TGCGCCAGCAGCTCCGACAGCGTGTTGACTGAAGCTTTCTTT.

With respect to this clonotype: The junction shows a germline mismatch at one end, possibly a read error. The CDR3 DNA follows: TGCTGTGCTAGAAGGGGAACGGACAGGGCCCGAGAGCCCCAGCATTTT. Amino acid sequence: CCARRGTDRAREPQHF. V usage is TRBV20-1 and J usage is TRBJ1-5; 8 bases are a match to TRBD1. CDR1 and CDR2 (germline): DFQATT, SNEGSKA (reference sequence). The CDR3 spans 16 residues.

The chain uses TRBV6-5 and TRBJ2-7, with 7 bases that match TRBD2. The V segment lost 2 bases and the J segment 2 bases; nucleotides outside the gene matches: 3. CDR3 length equals 14 residues. Germline assignment: CDR1 MNHEY and CDR2 SVGAGI. CDR3 nucleotide sequence: TGTGCCAGCAGTTACACTAGCGCGACCTACGAGCAGTACTTC. This codes for CASSYTSATYEQYF.

In this sample, this clonotype turned up a few times. The V call is TRBV7-9, the J call TRBJ1-2, with D tentatively TRBD1 (5 bases). The CDR3 covers 14 residues. The ends were cut back, 1 base at V and 4 bases at J, with 10 bases in the middle. CDR1 and CDR2 (germline): SEHNR, FQNEAQ (reference sequence). This CDR3 is CASSLGWGGYGYTF. The CDR3 DNA reads as TGTGCCAGCAGCTTAGGATGGGGCGGCTATGGCTACACCTTC.

The CDR3 DNA sequence: TGCGCCAGCAGATCTACAGGGTCCACTTCCAATGAGCAGTTCTTC. Amino acids: CASRSTGSTSNEQFF. This chain connects TRBV4-3 to TRBJ2-1; D is possibly TRBD1 (6 bases). The germline V and J ends were trimmed by 6 bases and 6 bases, with 18 bases remaining between them. Germline CDR1 and CDR2: LGHNA and YSLEER. The CDR3 covers 15 residues.

The V call is TRBV7-2, the J call TRBJ2-7, with D hard to call. Trimming left V 1 base short and J 0 bases short, with 10 bases between. In germline, CDR1 is SGHTA, CDR2 FQGNSA. CDR3 size: 15 residues. CDR3: CASSLDGSSSYEQYF. Written as DNA, the CDR3 is TGTGCCAGCAGCTTAGATGGGTCCAGCTCCTACGAGCAGTACTTC. The variable domain in full, completed from reference TRBV7-2 and TRBJ2-7, reads GAGVSQSPSNKVTEKGKDVELRCDPISGHTALYWYRQSLGQGLEFLIYFQGNSAPDKSGLPSDRFSAERTGGSVSTLTIQRTQQEDSAVYLCASSLDGSSSYEQYFGPGTRLTVT.

Ten or more counts support this clonotype. The rearrangement joins TRBV20-1 to TRBJ2-3; TRBD2 aligns across 9 bases. This CDR3 comprises 14 residues. V lost 1 base, J lost 6 bases, and 5 bases stayed unmatched. Germline CDR1 is DFQATT and CDR2 is SNEGSKA (reference sequence). The CDR3 here is CSARGGLATDTQYF. In DNA form, the CDR3 reads TGCAGTGCTAGAGGAGGACTAGCGACGGATACGCAGTATTTT.

Concerning this clonotype itself: This may come from a read error, since a much larger clone is one base off. The chain employs TRBV2 and TRBJ1-5, with D possibly TRBD1 on 5 matching bases. Trimming shortened V by 8 bases and J by 1 base, and 9 bases separated the two germline ends. Germline loops: CDR1 SNHLY, CDR2 FYNNEI. The CDR3 runs to 13 residues. The CDR3 loop is CASGGGSNQPQHF. In DNA form, the CDR3 reads TGTGCCAGCGGTGGGGGAAGCAATCAGCCCCAGCATTTT.

The table lists this clonotype with a few counts. The chain links TRBV7-2 to TRBJ1-1; maybe TRBD1 (5 bases). Germline CDR1 and CDR2: SGHTA and FQGNSA. The CDR3 length is 13 residues. Trimming took 2 bases from V and 6 from J, leaving 10 bases between them. CDR3 in amino acids: CASSLQGSAEAFF. The CDR3 DNA sequence: TGTGCCAGCAGCTTACAGGGTTCCGCTGAAGCTTTCTTT.